These T cell receptor beta chains were read from a single sample in a study of CD8 T cells in Susac syndrome. TCRdb processed the immunoSEQ multiplex PCR reads anew with MiXCR; each CDR3 protein has one entry. The sample has about 140,000 distinct CDR3 sequences; about 95% are singletons. Sequenced material: CD4+ T cells from PBMCs. These receptors were taken from a human donor with multiple sclerosis. The CDR3 runs from the conserved cysteine through the conserved F or W. The D gene is left open where the match is weak. Size tells how often a clone was seen (once, few, many) or the class of an expanded clone, and some rows leave it out.

j_gene	abundance	v_gene	d_gene	CDR3nt	CDR3aa
TRBJ2-3	.	TRBV6-1	.	TGTGCCAGCAGTGTCCCGGCAGATACGCAGTATTTT	CASSVPADTQYF
TRBJ2-5	.	TRBV5-1	TRBD1	TGCGCCAGCAGCCCGGGACAGGGTTATGAGACCCAGTACTTC	CASSPGQGYETQYF
TRBJ2-5	.	TRBV20-1	TRBD1	TGCAGTGCTAGTAGTTTGACAGGGGAAGAGACCCAGTACTTC	CSASSLTGEETQYF
TRBJ1-1	.	TRBV19	.	TGTGCCAGTAGTGTCGCGCTGAACACTGAAGCTTTCTTT	CASSVALNTEAFF
TRBJ2-4	.	TRBV5-6	.	TGTGCCAGCAGCACAGTGGGTAAAGGAGCCAAAAACATTCAGTACTTC	CASSTVGKGAKNIQYF
TRBJ2-6	.	TRBV24-1	.	TGTGCCACCAGTGATTACAGGGTCTCTGGGGCCAACGTCCTGACTTTC	CATSDYRVSGANVLTF
TRBJ2-5	once	TRBV29-1	.	TGCAGCGTGGGGCCCGGGGAGACCCAGTACTTC	CSVGPGETQYF
TRBJ1-5	.	TRBV7-8	.	TGTGCCAGCAGCTTTGGAGCAGGCGAGCAGCCCCAGCATTTT	CASSFGAGEQPQHF
TRBJ2-1	.	TRBV7-9	TRBD1	TGTGCCAGCAGCTTCGGGACAGGGGATATCGTGCAGTTCTTC	CASSFGTGDIVQFF
TRBJ2-1	.	TRBV9	TRBD1	TGTGCCAGCAGCGTAACCGGACAGGGCCACAATGAGCAGTTCTTC	CASSVTGQGHNEQFF
TRBJ1-2	.	TRBV20-1	.	TGCAGTGCTAGAGATAGGGCAGGCGCCAGATATGGCTACACCTTC	CSARDRAGARYGYTF
TRBJ2-7	.	TRBV29-1	TRBD2	TGCAGCGCCCAGACTAGCGGGGTGGTACCCGAGCAGTACTTC	CSAQTSGVVPEQYF
TRBJ2-1	.	TRBV30	.	TGTGCCTGGACCTTCCTGCAGGGGTTGAATGAGCAGTTCTTC	CAWTFLQGLNEQFF
TRBJ1-2	.	TRBV7-8	TRBD1	TGTGCCAGCAGTCAGACAGGGGCTGGAAGTAACTATGGCTACACCTTC	CASSQTGAGSNYGYTF
TRBJ2-7	.	TRBV3-1	TRBD2	TGTGCCAGCAGCCAGAGCGGGGGGGCCCTCGAGCAGTACTTC	CASSQSGGALEQYF
TRBJ1-2	.	TRBV20-1	.	TGCAGTGCTAGAGATCTGCCTACAGTTCTCAACTATGGCTACACCTTC	CSARDLPTVLNYGYTF
TRBJ2-5	.	TRBV6-5	TRBD2	TGTGCCAGCAGTTTAGGGAGACTAGCGGGAGAACAAGAGACCCAGTACTTC	CASSLGRLAGEQETQYF
TRBJ2-5	once	TRBV7-2	.	TGTGCCAGCAGCCCTACCTCGGAGACCCAGTACTTC	CASSPTSETQYF
TRBJ2-1	.	TRBV5-1	TRBD2	TGCGCCAGCAGCTTGAGCGGGAGCATCGATGAGCAGTTCTTC	CASSLSGSIDEQFF
TRBJ2-5	.	TRBV7-2	.	TGTGCCAGCAGCTTCCTTGGATTCCAAGAGACCCAGTACTTC	CASSFLGFQETQYF
TRBJ1-5	.	TRBV5-6	.	TGTGCCAGCAGCTTGCGGGGGGCGGCCAATCAGCCCCAGCATTTT	CASSLRGAANQPQHF
TRBJ2-5	few	TRBV30	TRBD1	TGTGCCTGGAGTGGACAGGGGATCGGAGAGACCCAGTACTTC	CAWSGQGIGETQYF
TRBJ1-2	.	TRBV12-3/TRBV12-4	.	TGTGCCAGCAGTACTGAGGAGGGAGGCTACACCTTC	CASSTEEGGYTF
TRBJ2-3	.	TRBV3-1	.	TGTGCCAGCAGCCAATTGGCGGGACCCACAGATACGCAGTATTTT	CASSQLAGPTDTQYF
TRBJ2-3	.	TRBV5-6	TRBD1	TGTGCCAGCAGCTGGACAGGGGACGACACAGATACGCAGTATTTT	CASSWTGDDTDTQYF
TRBJ1-5	once	TRBV6-1	TRBD1	TGTGCCAGCAGTGAAGGGACAGGGTCCAGCAATCAGCCCCAGCATTTT	CASSEGTGSSNQPQHF
TRBJ1-2	.	TRBV20-1	TRBD1	TGCAGTGCTAGACAGGGGGCTAACCCTAACTATGGCTACACCTTC	CSARQGANPNYGYTF
TRBJ2-2	.	TRBV30	TRBD1	TGTGCCTGGGGGACAGGGGCGACCGGGGAGCTGTTTTTT	CAWGTGATGELFF
TRBJ2-1	.	TRBV12-3/TRBV12-4	.	TGTGCCAGCAGCTACGGACAGTACAATGAGCAGTTCTTC	CASSYGQYNEQFF
TRBJ2-1	.	TRBV7-2	TRBD1	TGTGCCAGCAGCCTATCGGGACAGAACAATGAGCAGTTCTTC	CASSLSGQNNEQFF
TRBJ2-5	.	TRBV2	TRBD2	TGTGCCAGCAGTGGACTAGCGGGAGGAGAGACCCAGTACTTC	CASSGLAGGETQYF
TRBJ2-6	.	TRBV20-1	.	TGCAGTGCTAGACGTGGCACGACACCCTCTGGGGCCAACGTCCTGACTTTC	CSARRGTTPSGANVLTF
TRBJ2-3	.	TRBV20-1	.	TGCAGTGCTATTAAAGGGAAAGTGGATACGCAGTATTTT	CSAIKGKVDTQYF
TRBJ1-1	.	TRBV29-1	.	TGCAGCGTCGACAAGAACACTGAAGCTTTCTTT	CSVDKNTEAFF
TRBJ1-5	.	TRBV7-2	TRBD1	TGTGCCAGCAGCTTAGGCGGGACAGGGGCACAGCCCCAGCATTTT	CASSLGGTGAQPQHF
TRBJ2-7	few	TRBV5-4	.	TGTGCCAGCAGCTTAGGTTCAGGAAAACATTACGAGCAGTACTTC	CASSLGSGKHYEQYF
TRBJ1-2	once	TRBV9	.	TGTGCCAGCAGCGTAACCCTTCCCGGGGGGGCCTCCTATGGCTACACCTTC	CASSVTLPGGASYGYTF
TRBJ1-5	.	TRBV20-1	.	TGCAGTGCTAGTGGGGACGGCAGCAATCAGCCCCAGCATTTT	CSASGDGSNQPQHF
TRBJ2-1	.	TRBV5-5	TRBD2	TGTGCCAGCAGCTTGATGTCTAGCGGGGGCCACAATGAGCAGTTCTTC	CASSLMSSGGHNEQFF
TRBJ1-2	.	TRBV3-1	.	TGTGCCAGCAGCCAAGTGGAGGCTGGCTACACCTTC	CASSQVEAGYTF
TRBJ2-7	.	TRBV29-1	.	TGCAGCGGCTCTAGGGGGGCCTACGAGCAGTACTTC	CSGSRGAYEQYF
TRBJ1-5	.	TRBV19	.	TGTGCCAGTAGCATGAACGAAGGGTTTTATCAGCCCCAGCATTTT	CASSMNEGFYQPQHF
TRBJ2-7	.	TRBV6-6	TRBD1	TGTGCCAGCAGGCAGGGACAGAGATACGAGCAGTACTTC	CASRQGQRYEQYF
TRBJ2-1	.	TRBV5-6	TRBD1	TGTGCCAGCAGCTTGGCCGTCCGGGACAGGGATTTCAATGAGCAGTTCTTC	CASSLAVRDRDFNEQFF
TRBJ1-2	.	TRBV29-1	.	TGCAGCGTTCTTGGGGGGACCGAGAGCTATGGCTACACCTTC	CSVLGGTESYGYTF